The 25 T cell receptor beta chains reported below all come from one sample, sequenced in a study of blood T cell repertoires in COVID-19. Profiling relied on immunoSEQ multiplex PCR, and the TCRdb table lists in-frame clones only, not all of them. This sample has more than 350,000 clones, with roughly 90% found just once. Sequencing was carried out using PBMCs or T cells enriched from blood (not recorded which). The source of these receptors is a woman between 18 and 29 years old who had been exposed to COVID-19.

The rearrangement joins TRBV18 to TRBJ2-5; 9 nucleotides agree with TRBD2. Germline CDR1 and CDR2: KGHSH and LQKENI. This CDR3 has 15 amino acids. The junction had 6 bases not matched to a gene; V was cut back by 2 bases and J by 5 bases. CDR3 in amino acids: CASSPRTSVGETQYF. The CDR3 DNA is TGTGCCAGCTCACCAAGGACTAGCGTCGGGGAGACCCAGTACTTC.

The rearrangement uses TRBV30 and TRBJ1-4, with D possibly TRBD1 on 5 matching bases. Germline values: CDR1 GTSNPN, CDR2 SVGIG (reference sequence). This CDR3 comprises 13 residues. With 0 bases removed from V and 5 bases from J, the gap between germline ends came to 7 bases. The CDR3 loop reads CAWSVSGNEKLFF. CDR3 DNA: TGTGCCTGGAGTGTGTCAGGGAATGAAAAACTGTTTTTT. Full variable domain (missing parts from reference TRBV30 and TRBJ1-4): SQTIHQWPATLVQPVGSPLSLECTVEGTSNPNLYWYRQAAGRGLQLLFYSVGIGQISSEVPQNLSASRPQDRQFILSSKKLLLSDSGFYLCAWSVSGNEKLFFGSGTQLSVL.

This chain uses TRBV2 with TRBJ1-1; the match to TRBD1 covers 9 bases. The CDR3 length is 14 residues. The V gene end was trimmed by 9 bases and the J gene end by 4 bases; junction bases not matched to a gene: 9. CDR1 is SNHLY and CDR2 is FYNNEI in the germline V gene. In DNA, the CDR3 is TGTGCCAGGAGGACAGGGGCTGTGGGCACTGAAGCTTTCTTT. Amino acids: CARRTGAVGTEAFF.

The chain joins TRBV30 to TRBJ2-7; TRBD1 aligns across 8 bases. Germline-derived CDR1 and CDR2 are GTSNPN and SVGIG (reference sequence). The CDR3 contains 12 residues. Trimming at V came to 0 bases and at J to 6 bases, leaving 1 base not matched to a gene. The CDR3 DNA follows: TGTGCCTGGAGTGTACAGGGGGGCGAGCAGTACTTC. Protein: CAWSVQGGEQYF. Full variable domain (missing parts from reference TRBV30 and TRBJ2-7): SQTIHQWPATLVQPVGSPLSLECTVEGTSNPNLYWYRQAAGRGLQLLFYSVGIGQISSEVPQNLSASRPQDRQFILSSKKLLLSDSGFYLCAWSVQGGEQYFGPGTRLTVT.

The chain carries TRBV10-1 and TRBJ2-7; 7 positions agree with TRBD1. The V segment lost 4 bases and the J segment 3 bases; nucleotides outside the gene matches: 0. Germline V gene data show CDR1 as WNHNN and CDR2 as SYGVQD (reference sequence). This CDR3 comprises 12 residues. In nucleotides, the CDR3 is TGCGCCAGCAGTGGACAGGGCTACGAGCAGTACTTC. This sequence encodes CASSGQGYEQYF.

The chain has TRBV28 and TRBJ2-4; TRBD1 matches 7 bases. The V gene's germline CDR1 is MDHEN and CDR2 SYDVKM. V shed 4 bases, J shed 0 bases, and the junction held 6 bases outside the gene matches. CDR3 length: 16 residues. CDR3 coding DNA: TGTGCCAGCAGTTACTTGGGACAGCTAGCCAAAAACATTCAGTACTTC. It translates to CASSYLGQLAKNIQYF.

The genes are TRBV3-1 (or the pseudogene TRBV3-2) and TRBJ2-1; TRBD2 is a possible D gene (5 bases). CDR3 size: 15 residues. Germline values: CDR1 LGHDT, CDR2 YNNKEL (reference sequence). V lost 4 bases, J lost 0 bases, and 10 bases lay in between. The CDR3 is CASSLGGLSYNEQFF. The DNA for the CDR3 is TGTGCCAGCAGCCTAGGTGGACTCTCCTACAATGAGCAGTTCTTC.

This clone was seen just once. Here the CDR3 reads CATSDDGTGGGETQYF. DNA of the CDR3: TGTGCCACCAGTGATGACGGGACAGGGGGCGGAGAGACCCAGTACTTC. V is TRBV24-1 and J is TRBJ2-5; 12 bases are a match to TRBD1. CDR1 is KGHDR, CDR2 SFDVKD, per germline. The CDR3 spans 16 residues. V dropped 3 bases and J dropped 4; count of bases not matched to a gene: 5.

The chain is built from TRBV19 and TRBJ2-2; TRBD2 aligns across 8 bases. The CDR3 totals 15 residues. Germline V gene sequence: CDR1 LNHDA, CDR2 SQIVND (reference sequence). V lost 6 bases, J lost 4 bases, and 7 bases stayed unmatched. The CDR3 DNA follows: TGTGCCAGTAGGAGGCGGGAGGTGGGCACCGGGGAGCTGTTTTTT. Translating gives CASRRREVGTGELFF.

This chain connects TRBV20-1 to TRBJ1-1, with D hard to call. Germline V gives CDR1 DFQATT, CDR2 SNEGSKA (reference sequence). The CDR3 sequence is 10 residues long. Trimming stripped 5 bases from V and 1 base from J, with 2 bases between. The CDR3 spells CSARNTEAFF. DNA for the CDR3: TGCAGTGCTCGGAACACTGAAGCTTTCTTT.

The gene calls are TRBV5-1 and TRBJ2-5; TRBD1 matches at 7 bases. Trimming at V came to 5 bases and at J to 3 bases, leaving 7 bases not matched to a gene. The CDR3 totals 14 residues. The germline V gene has CDR1 SGHRS and CDR2 YFSETQ. CDR3 sequence reads: CASRKGTVEETQYF. Written as DNA, the CDR3 is TGCGCCAGCAGAAAAGGGACAGTGGAAGAGACCCAGTACTTC.

CDR3 loop: CASTLEGARGYGYTF. CDR3 nucleotide sequence: TGTGCCAGCACCTTGGAGGGAGCCCGGGGCTATGGCTACACCTTC. The rearrangement links TRBV28 to TRBJ1-2; unclear D gene. The CDR3 sequence is 15 residues long. Germline values: CDR1 MDHEN, CDR2 SYDVKM. The V end was cut by 7 bases, the J end by 4 bases, with 19 bases between.

The CDR3 sequence is CASSFIAEDSYNEQFF. The CDR3 DNA reads as TGTGCCAGCAGCTTTATCGCGGAGGACTCCTACAATGAGCAGTTCTTC. The rearrangement links TRBV12-1 to TRBJ2-1; the table's D call of TRBD2 was not tested on the DNA. TRBV12-1 is flagged as a pseudogene. The CDR3 consists of 16 residues.

V usage is TRBV27 and J usage is TRBJ1-1; the D gene is possibly TRBD1 (5 bases). CDR1 and CDR2 from the germline V gene are MNHEY and SMNVEV (reference sequence). V lost 5 bases to trimming and J lost 4 bases, with 14 bases between them. The CDR3 has 14 amino acids. This chain's CDR3 is CASSQSRGITEAFF. CDR3 nucleotides: TGTGCCAGCAGTCAGTCCCGGGGGATCACTGAAGCTTTCTTT.

The chain joins TRBV7-9 to TRBJ1-3; D possibly corresponds to TRBD1 (6 bases). Germline assignment: CDR1 SEHNR and CDR2 FQNEAQ (reference sequence). Deletions cut 6 bases from V and 0 bases from J, with 12 bases between. CDR3 length equals 15 residues. CDR3 nucleotides: TGTGCCAGCAGGCGACAGGCCAGCTCTGGAAACACCATATATTTT. It codes for CASRRQASSGNTIYF.

In the case of this clone: This specimen includes other DNA sequences encoding the same CDR3. The chain uses TRBV13 and TRBJ2-5; unclear D gene. The V end lost 0 bases, the J end lost 4 bases, and 3 bases lay between the germline ends. This CDR3 has 12 residues. Germline V lookup: CDR1 PRHDT, CDR2 FYEKMQ (reference sequence). The CDR3 DNA reads as TGTGCCAGCAGCTTAGGGCGAGAGACCCAGTACTTC. It specifies CASSLGRETQYF.

The genes are TRBV5-4 and TRBJ1-1; D uncertain. Germline assignment: CDR1 SGHNT and CDR2 YYREEE (reference sequence). The CDR3 runs 13 residues. With 1 base removed from V and 0 bases from J, the gap between germline ends came to 4 bases. CDR3 in DNA: TGTGCCAGCAGCTTGTTTATGAACACTGAAGCTTTCTTT. It is translated as CASSLFMNTEAFF.

The rearrangement uses TRBV7-2 and TRBJ1-3, with a tentative D call TRBD1 (6 bases). Germline assignment: CDR1 SGHTA and CDR2 FQGNSA. The CDR3 is 16 residues long. V was cut by 2 bases and J by 0 bases, with 11 bases left in between. The CDR3 here is CASSLRGGFSGNTIYF. The DNA of the CDR3 is TGTGCCAGCAGCTTAAGAGGGGGTTTCTCTGGAAACACCATATATTTT.

The chain employs TRBV5-1 and TRBJ2-7; a weak D match, TRBD1 (6 bases). The CDR3 contains 14 residues. Germline V CDR1 and CDR2: SGHRS, YFSETQ. V lost 5 bases and J lost 10, with 22 bases in between. CDR3 sequence (DNA): TGCGCCAGCAGACTCACCGGGACACCGTCTTATCAGTACTTC. Residues: CASRLTGTPSYQYF.

This rearrangement joins TRBV18 to TRBJ2-7; D uncertain. Germline V lookup: CDR1 KGHSH, CDR2 LQKENI. Trimming stripped 0 bases from V and 2 bases from J, with 8 bases between. This CDR3 is built from 14 residues. The CDR3 spells CASSPPAQAYEQYF. For the CDR3, the DNA is TGTGCCAGCTCACCACCGGCCCAGGCCTACGAGCAGTACTTC.

CDR3 residues: CAWSPRLGGPLHF. CDR3 nucleotide sequence: TGTGCCTGGAGTCCCCGGCTCGGGGGACCCCTCCACTTT. The chain recombines TRBV30 with TRBJ1-6; D possibly corresponds to TRBD1 (5 bases). This CDR3 has 13 amino acids. Trimming shortened V by 2 bases and J by 12 bases, and 14 bases separated the two germline ends. Per the germline V gene, CDR1 is GTSNPN and CDR2 is SVGIG (reference sequence). The full variable domain, its missing parts supplied by reference TRBV30 and TRBJ1-6, is SQTIHQWPATLVQPVGSPLSLECTVEGTSNPNLYWYRQAAGRGLQLLFYSVGIGQISSEVPQNLSASRPQDRQFILSSKKLLLSDSGFYLCAWSPRLGGPLHFGNGTRLTVT.

The rearrangement links TRBV18 to TRBJ1-5, with D perhaps TRBD1 (6 bases). The V and J ends lost 3 bases and 14 bases respectively, with 14 bases between them. This CDR3 region has 12 residues. CDR1 KGHSH and CDR2 LQKENI come from the germline V gene. CDR3 sequence reads: CASSPGAGEKHF. CDR3 in DNA: TGTGCCAGCTCACCGGGAGCAGGGGAAAAGCATTTT.

The chain combines TRBV5-5 with TRBJ1-2, with D possibly being TRBD1 (6 bases). The CDR3 spans 12 residues. CDR1 and CDR2 from the germline V gene are SGHKS and YYEKEE (reference sequence). V gave up 2 bases and J gave up 6 bases, with 8 bases separating them. The CDR3 loop reads CASSFNRDGYTF. The CDR3 DNA reads TGTGCCAGCAGCTTTAACAGGGATGGCTACACCTTC.

This clone was detected only once. The chain carries TRBV29-1 and TRBJ2-5; 8 bases fit TRBD2. Losses at the gene ends were 6 bases for V and 1 base for J; bases not matched to a gene: 7. Germline V gene lookup returns CDR1 SQVTM and CDR2 ANQGSEA. The CDR3 contains 14 residues. CDR3 in amino acids: CSVAGTRAQETQYF. The CDR3 coding sequence is TGCAGCGTGGCCGGGACTAGGGCCCAAGAGACCCAGTACTTC.

The count of this clone is one. The rearrangement uses TRBV2 and TRBJ2-7; D gene unclear. Per germline, CDR1 SNHLY and CDR2 FYNNEI. There are 14 residues in the CDR3. V was trimmed by 3 bases and J by 2 bases, leaving 11 bases between them. Here the CDR3 DNA reads TGTGCCAGCAGTGAGAGGAGAAACGCCTACGAGCAGTACTTC. Its translation is CASSERRNAYEQYF. Full variable domain (remainder filled in from reference TRBV2 and TRBJ2-7): EPEVTQTPSHQVTQMGQEVILRCVPISNHLYFYWYRQILGQKVEFLVSFYNNEISEKSEIFDDQFSVERPDGSNFTLKIRSTKLEDSAMYFCASSERRNAYEQYFGPGTRLTVT.